These T cell receptor beta chains were read from a single sample in a study of T cells expressing NK-cell markers. TCRdb reanalyzed the 5' RACE reads, giving one entry per CDR3 protein sequence and no DNA. The listing records some 150,000 distinct CDR3 sequences. Source material: blood T cells: a sorted CD56 or NKG2C T cell subset, CD4+ or CD8+ T cells, or bulk PBMC T cells (not recorded which). The receptor source for this set is a young man in good health. The CDR3 runs from the conserved cysteine through the conserved F or W. Each record gives: V gene, J gene, CDR3 protein.

TRBV28,TRBJ2-7,CASSRPLGEQYF
TRBV20-1,TRBJ2-3,CSALAEPADTQYF
TRBV6-1,TRBJ1-2,CASSHRSTANYGYTF
TRBV12-3/TRBV12-4,TRBJ2-3,CASSLALLDTQYF
TRBV19,TRBJ2-1,CASSTPGGASGIYSYNEQFF
TRBV25-1,TRBJ2-1,CASSVGGLEQFF
TRBV30,TRBJ2-1,CARGPAPNEQFF
TRBV6-1,TRBJ2-5,CASSLTKSPQETQYF
TRBV28,TRBJ2-1,CASSTTTSGTSDNEQFF
TRBV4-1,TRBJ2-3,CASSQDLAGQLTDTQYF
TRBV6-1,TRBJ2-1,CASSESRGLENEQFF
TRBV12-3/TRBV12-4,TRBJ2-3,CASSFEGASSGRDTQYF
TRBV5-4,TRBJ2-2,CAIRAGHTGELFF
TRBV14,TRBJ2-7,CASSQERAVHYEQYF
TRBV7-6,TRBJ2-1,CASSASYNEQFF
TRBV6-1,TRBJ1-5,CASSPLQINQPQHF
TRBV6-1,TRBJ2-6,CASSEYPSGANVLTF
TRBV12-3/TRBV12-4,TRBJ2-1,CASSLAIWGRVNEQFF
TRBV5-1,TRBJ2-3,CASSFREATDTQYF
TRBV12-3/TRBV12-4,TRBJ2-1,CASRGGDNEQFF
TRBV5-4,TRBJ2-1,CASSLPDSLSSYNEQFF
TRBV20-1,TRBJ2-5,CSAITRLAGGETQYF
TRBV7-9,TRBJ2-2,CASQSGGNTGELFF
TRBV6-2/TRBV6-3,TRBJ2-7,CASSQQVGEQYF
TRBV11-2,TRBJ1-1,CASSLYDILNTEAFF
TRBV7-3,TRBJ1-2,CASSSLPGGNYGYTF
TRBV19,TRBJ2-1,CASRSGSGRALVQFF
TRBV12-3/TRBV12-4,TRBJ2-1,CASTGLAGGNNEQFF
TRBV29-1,TRBJ2-4,CSVAGQGVAMTKNIQYF
TRBV7-9,TRBJ2-4,CASSLWSRGEDIQYF
TRBV7-2,TRBJ2-7,CASSSSAYEQYF
TRBV7-3,TRBJ2-5,CASSLNGETQYF
TRBV7-9,TRBJ1-4,CASSWDRGSTYEKLFF
TRBV12-3/TRBV12-4,TRBJ2-3,CASSLVERGTDTQYF
TRBV29-1,TRBJ2-1,CSVDGPKGDNEQFF
TRBV7-9,TRBJ2-1,CASSLARVGLAVNEQFF
TRBV3-1,TRBJ2-5,CASSQAEPQETQYF
TRBV4-2,TRBJ2-7,CASSQDRISEQYF
TRBV12-3/TRBV12-4,TRBJ2-3,CASSLRAVAGTDTQYF
TRBV10-3,TRBJ2-3,CAIRGQGSDTQYF